This entry is about one TCR beta chain. What it binds is not known. This entry is derived from a study of cytomegalovirus exposure and HLA in healthy donors. Study as a whole: About 85 million unique TCR sequences came from HLA-typed donors in an early release. Study results and caveats: Being productive about 87% or about 30% of the time was typical of most TCR beta V segments in an earlier analysis.

The germline V gene encodes CDR1 MGHRA and CDR2 YSYEKL. CDR3 length: 20 residues. V was cut by 3 bases and J by 0 bases, with 24 bases left in between. Primers included in the PCR were 60 Vbeta and 13 Jbeta primers. Data came from immunoSEQ multiplex PCR; TCRdb stores just in-frame clones and leaves some out. The sample shows roughly 70,000 clones, 80% to 90% of them seen only once. This TCR came from a woman aged 25 to 45 in good health and CMV-seropositive. This chain connects TRBV4-1 to TRBJ2-4; tentative D call: TRBD1 (6 bases). Sequenced sample: PBMCs. The CDR3 sequence: CASSHHTLQGKEEAKNIQYF. CDR3 nucleotides: TGCGCCAGCAGCCATCATACCCTTCAGGGGAAGGAGGAAGCCAAAAACATTCAGTACTTC.